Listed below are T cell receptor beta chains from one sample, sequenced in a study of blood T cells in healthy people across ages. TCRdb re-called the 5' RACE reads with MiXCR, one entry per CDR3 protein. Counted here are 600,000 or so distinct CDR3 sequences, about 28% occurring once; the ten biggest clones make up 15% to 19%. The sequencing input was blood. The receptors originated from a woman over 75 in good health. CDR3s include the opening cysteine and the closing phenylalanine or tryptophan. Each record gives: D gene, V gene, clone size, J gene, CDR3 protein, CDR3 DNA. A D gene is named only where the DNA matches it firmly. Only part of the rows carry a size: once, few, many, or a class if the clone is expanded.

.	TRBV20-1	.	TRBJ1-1	CSAPRELLNTEAFF	TGCAGTGCACCTCGAGAACTCCTGAACACTGAAGCTTTCTTT
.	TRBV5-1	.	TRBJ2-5	CASSPGTTGALETQYF	TGCGCCAGCAGCCCCGGGACAACTGGGGCATTAGAGACCCAGTACTTC
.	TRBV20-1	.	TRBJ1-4	CSARLPGTTTNEKLFF	TGCAGTGCTAGACTCCCGGGGACAACAACTAATGAAAAACTGTTTTTT
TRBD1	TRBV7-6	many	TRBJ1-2	CASSYGGQGGYGYTF	TGTGCCAGCAGCTACGGCGGACAGGGAGGGTATGGCTACACCTTC
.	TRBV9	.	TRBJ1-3	CASSPSYWDFSGNTIYF	TGTGCCAGCAGCCCATCCTACTGGGATTTCTCTGGAAACACCATATATTTT
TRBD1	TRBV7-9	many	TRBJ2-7	CASSPAGTGGSYEQYF	TGTGCCAGCAGCCCGGCGGGGACAGGCGGCTCCTACGAGCAGTACTTC
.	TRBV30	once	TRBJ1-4	CAWSVQAAEKLFF	TGTGCCTGGAGTGTACAAGCGGCTGAAAAACTGTTTTTT
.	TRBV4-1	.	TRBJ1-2	CASSQDPPAYGHTF	TGCGCCAGCAGCCAAGACCCCCCGGCCTATGGCCACACCTTC
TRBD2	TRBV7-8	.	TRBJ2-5	CASSLVVRLAVSQETQYF	TGCGCCAGCAGCTTAGTGGTGAGACTAGCGGTATCTCAAGAGACCCAGTACTTC
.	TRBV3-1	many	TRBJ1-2	CASSQAWGGASNYGYTF	TGTGCCAGCAGCCAAGCGTGGGGGGGGGCGTCTAACTATGGCTACACCTTC
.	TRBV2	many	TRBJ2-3	CASIPPGRQDTQYF	TGTGCCAGCATTCCTCCCGGGCGACAAGATACGCAGTATTTT
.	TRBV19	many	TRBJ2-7	CASSEGPSYEQYF	TGTGCCAGCTCCGAGGGGCCCTCCTACGAGCAGTACTTC
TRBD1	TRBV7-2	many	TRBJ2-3	CASRTRQGVGTQYF	TGTGCCAGCAGGACTCGACAGGGAGTCGGTACGCAGTATTTT
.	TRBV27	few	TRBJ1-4	CASSWDRRLEKLFF	TGTGCCAGCTCCTGGGATAGACGGCTTGAAAAACTGTTTTTT
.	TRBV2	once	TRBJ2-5	CASSESSMVGETRYF	TGTGCCAGCAGTGAATCTTCCATGGTGGGTGAGACCCGGTACTTC
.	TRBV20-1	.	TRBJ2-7	CSASDYEQYF	TGCAGTGCTAGCGACTACGAGCAGTACTTC
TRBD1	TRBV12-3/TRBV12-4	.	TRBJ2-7	CASSPSPATGGEQYF	TGTGCCAGCAGTCCCTCCCCCGCGACAGGGGGGGAGCAGTACTTC
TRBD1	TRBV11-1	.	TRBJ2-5	CAGSTGTGLETQYF	TGTGCCGGCTCCACCGGGACAGGGCTAGAGACCCAGTACTTC
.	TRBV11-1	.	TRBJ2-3	CASAWRGHTDTQYF	TGTGCCAGCGCCTGGCGGGGACACACAGATACGCAGTATTTT
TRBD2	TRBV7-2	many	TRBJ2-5	CASRGSGLAGPQETQYF	TGTGCCAGCAGGGGATCGGGACTAGCGGGGCCCCAAGAGACCCAGTACTTC
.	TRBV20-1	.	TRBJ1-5	CSARVGDQPQHF	TGCAGTGCTAGAGTTGGTGATCAGCCCCAGCATTTT
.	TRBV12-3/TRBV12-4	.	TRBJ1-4	CASSPSSANEKLFF	TGTGCCAGCAGCCCCAGTTCAGCTAATGAAAAACTGTTTTTT
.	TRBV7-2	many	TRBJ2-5	CASSPTRGGQETQYF	TGTGCCAGCAGCCCGACTAGGGGAGGACAAGAGACCCAGTACTTC
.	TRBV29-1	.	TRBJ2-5	CSVEEREIQYF	TGCAGCGTTGAAGAAAGAGAGATCCAGTACTTC